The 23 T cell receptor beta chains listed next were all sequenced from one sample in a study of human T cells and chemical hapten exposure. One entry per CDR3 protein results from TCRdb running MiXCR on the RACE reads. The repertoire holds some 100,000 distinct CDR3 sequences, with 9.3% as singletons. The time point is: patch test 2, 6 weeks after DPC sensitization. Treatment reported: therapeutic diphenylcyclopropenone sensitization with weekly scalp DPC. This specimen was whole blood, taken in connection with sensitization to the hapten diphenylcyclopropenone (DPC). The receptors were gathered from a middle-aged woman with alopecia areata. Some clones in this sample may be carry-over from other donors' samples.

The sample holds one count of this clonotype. As DNA, the CDR3 is TGTGCCAGCAGGAAAAGGGACAAGGTCAACTCCTACGAGCAGTACTTC. Its protein is CASRKRDKVNSYEQYF. The chain employs TRBV6-5 and TRBJ2-7, with a possible D match to TRBD1 (6 bases). The CDR3 extends over 16 amino acids. Per germline, CDR1 MNHEY and CDR2 SVGAGI. Trimming took 6 bases from V and 0 from J, leaving 18 bases between them.

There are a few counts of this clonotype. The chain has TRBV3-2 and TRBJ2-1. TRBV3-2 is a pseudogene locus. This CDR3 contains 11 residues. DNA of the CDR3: TGTGCCAGCTTCCTCAGGAATGAGCAGTTCTTC. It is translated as CASFLRNEQFF.

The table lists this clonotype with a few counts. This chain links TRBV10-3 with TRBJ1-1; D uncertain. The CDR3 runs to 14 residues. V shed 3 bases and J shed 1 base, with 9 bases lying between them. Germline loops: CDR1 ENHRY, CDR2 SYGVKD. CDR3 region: CAISDRAPNTEAFF. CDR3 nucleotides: TGTGCCATCAGTGACCGGGCGCCGAACACTGAAGCTTTCTTT.

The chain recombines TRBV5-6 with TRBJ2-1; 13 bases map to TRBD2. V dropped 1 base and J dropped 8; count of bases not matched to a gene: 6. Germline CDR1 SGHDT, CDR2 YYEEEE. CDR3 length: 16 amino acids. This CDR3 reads CASSLLGLAGWDEQFF. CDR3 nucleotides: TGTGCCAGCAGCTTGCTGGGACTAGCGGGATGGGATGAGCAGTTCTTC.

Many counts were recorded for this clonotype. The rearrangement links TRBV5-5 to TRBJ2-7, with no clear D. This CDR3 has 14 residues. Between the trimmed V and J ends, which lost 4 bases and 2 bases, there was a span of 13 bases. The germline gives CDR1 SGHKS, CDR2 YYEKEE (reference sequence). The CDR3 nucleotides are TGTGCCAGCAGCCCCAATGCAGGTGCCTACGAGCAGTACTTC. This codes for CASSPNAGAYEQYF. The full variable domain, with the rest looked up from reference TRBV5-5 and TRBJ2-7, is DAGVTQSPTHLIKTRGQQVTLRCSPISGHKSVSWYQQVLGQGPQFIFQYYEKEERGRGNFPDRFSARQFPNYSSELNVNALLLGDSALYLCASSPNAGAYEQYFGPGTRLTVT.

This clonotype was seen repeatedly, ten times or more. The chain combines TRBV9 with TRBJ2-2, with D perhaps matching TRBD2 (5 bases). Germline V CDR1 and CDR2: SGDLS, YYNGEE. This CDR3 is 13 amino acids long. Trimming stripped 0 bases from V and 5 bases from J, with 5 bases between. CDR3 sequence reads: CASSVGGTGELFF. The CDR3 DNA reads TGTGCCAGCAGCGTAGGAGGGACCGGGGAGCTGTTTTTT.

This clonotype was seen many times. The CDR3 DNA reads TGTGCCAGCAGCTTCGACTCTCTCGGAGGTCACAATGAGCAGTTCTTC. Translation gives CASSFDSLGGHNEQFF. The chain couples TRBV5-8 to TRBJ2-1; possibly TRBD2 for D (5 bases). Trimming cost V 2 bases and J 5 bases, with 17 bases left between them. Germline V lookup: CDR1 SGHTS, CDR2 YDEGEE. This CDR3 has 16 amino acids. Drawing the rest from reference TRBV5-8 and TRBJ2-1, the complete variable domain is EAGVTQSPTHLIKTRGQQATLRCSPISGHTSVYWYQQALGLGLQFLLWYDEGEERNRGNFPPRFSGRQFPNYSSELNVNALELEDSALYLCASSFDSLGGHNEQFFGPGTRLTVL.

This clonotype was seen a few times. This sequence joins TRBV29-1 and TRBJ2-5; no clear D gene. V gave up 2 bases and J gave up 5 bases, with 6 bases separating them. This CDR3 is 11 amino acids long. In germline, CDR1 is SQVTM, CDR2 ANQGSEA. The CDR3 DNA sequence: TGCAGCGTTGAAAGTTATGAGACCCAGTACTTC. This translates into CSVESYETQYF.

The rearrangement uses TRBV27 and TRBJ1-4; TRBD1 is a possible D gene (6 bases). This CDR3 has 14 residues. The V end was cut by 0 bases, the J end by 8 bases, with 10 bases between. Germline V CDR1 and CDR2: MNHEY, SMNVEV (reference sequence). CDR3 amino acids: CASSLSWGQEKLFF. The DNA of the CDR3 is TGTGCCAGCAGTTTATCGTGGGGACAAGAAAAACTGTTTTTT.

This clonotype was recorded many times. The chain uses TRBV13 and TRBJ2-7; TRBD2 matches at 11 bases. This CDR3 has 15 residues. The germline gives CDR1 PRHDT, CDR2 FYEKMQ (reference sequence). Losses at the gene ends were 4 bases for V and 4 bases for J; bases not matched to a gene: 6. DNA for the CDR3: TGTGCCAGCAGCTCGGGACTAGCGGACTCATACGAGCAGTACTTC. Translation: CASSSGLADSYEQYF.

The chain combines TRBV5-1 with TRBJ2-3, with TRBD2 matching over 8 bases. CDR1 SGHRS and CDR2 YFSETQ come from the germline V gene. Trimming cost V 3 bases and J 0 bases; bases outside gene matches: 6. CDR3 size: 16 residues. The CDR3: CASSWVAGGSTDTQYF. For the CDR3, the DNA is TGCGCCAGCAGCTGGGTTGCGGGAGGTAGCACAGATACGCAGTATTTT.

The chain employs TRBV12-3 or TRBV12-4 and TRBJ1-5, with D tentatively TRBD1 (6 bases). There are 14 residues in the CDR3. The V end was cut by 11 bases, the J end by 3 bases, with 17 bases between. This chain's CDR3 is CAGLQGGVNQPQHF. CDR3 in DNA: TGTGCCGGGTTACAGGGAGGCGTCAATCAGCCCCAGCATTTT.

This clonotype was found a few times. The CDR3 DNA reads as TGTGCCAGCAGCCAGGGCGGTTACATTCAGTACTTC. This codes for CASSQGGYIQYF. This rearrangement joins TRBV3-1 to TRBJ2-4, with D uncertain. The CDR3 extends over 12 amino acids. V lost 3 bases and J lost 8, with 8 bases in between. Germline CDR1 reads LGHDT; CDR2 reads YNNKEL (reference sequence).

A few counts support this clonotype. CDR3 in amino acids: CASSLWGQGMGRNEQYF. In DNA form, the CDR3 reads TGTGCCAGCAGTTTATGGGGACAGGGGATGGGCAGGAACGAGCAGTACTTC. V usage is TRBV28 and J usage is TRBJ2-7, with TRBD1 matching 10 bases. Trimming cost V 0 bases and J 5 bases; bases outside gene matches: 10. CDR1 and CDR2 (germline): MDHEN, SYDVKM. The CDR3 sequence is 17 residues long.

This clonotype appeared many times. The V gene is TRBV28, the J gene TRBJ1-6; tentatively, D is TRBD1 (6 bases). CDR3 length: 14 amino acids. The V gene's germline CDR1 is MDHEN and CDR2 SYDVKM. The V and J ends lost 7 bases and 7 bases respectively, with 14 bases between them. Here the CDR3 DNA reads TGTGCCAGCACCCAAGGGACAAGAAATTCACCCCTCCACTTT. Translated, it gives CASTQGTRNSPLHF. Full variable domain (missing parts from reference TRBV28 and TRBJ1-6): DVKVTQSSRYLVKRTGEKVFLECVQDMDHENMFWYRQDPGLGLRLIYFSYDVKMKEKGDIPEGYSVSREKKERFSLILESASTNQTSMYLCASTQGTRNSPLHFGNGTRLTVT.

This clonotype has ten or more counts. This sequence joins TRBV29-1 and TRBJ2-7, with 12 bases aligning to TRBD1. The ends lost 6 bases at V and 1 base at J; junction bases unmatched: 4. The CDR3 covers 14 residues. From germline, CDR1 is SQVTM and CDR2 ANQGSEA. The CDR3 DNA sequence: TGCAGCGTCGTGGGACAGGGGGCATCCTACGAGCAGTACTTC. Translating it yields CSVVGQGASYEQYF.

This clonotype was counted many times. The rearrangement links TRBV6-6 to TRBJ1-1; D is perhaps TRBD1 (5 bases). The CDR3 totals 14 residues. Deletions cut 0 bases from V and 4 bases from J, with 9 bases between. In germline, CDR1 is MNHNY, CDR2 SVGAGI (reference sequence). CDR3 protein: CASSYSLGATEAFF. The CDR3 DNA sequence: TGTGCCAGCAGTTACTCGTTAGGGGCCACTGAAGCTTTCTTT.

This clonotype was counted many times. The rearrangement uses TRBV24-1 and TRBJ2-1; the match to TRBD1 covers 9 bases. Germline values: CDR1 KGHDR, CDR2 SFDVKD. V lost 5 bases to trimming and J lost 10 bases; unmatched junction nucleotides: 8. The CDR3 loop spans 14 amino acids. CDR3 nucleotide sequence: TGTGCCACCAGTGGGGGACAGGGAAGAGGGGAGCAGTTCTTC. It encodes CATSGGQGRGEQFF.

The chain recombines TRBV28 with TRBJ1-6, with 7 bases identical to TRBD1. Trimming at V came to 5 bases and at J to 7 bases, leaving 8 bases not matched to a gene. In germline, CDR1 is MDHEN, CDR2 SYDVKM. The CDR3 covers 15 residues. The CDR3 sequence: CASSPGGRVNSPLHF. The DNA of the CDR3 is TGTGCCAGCAGTCCAGGGGGGCGCGTGAATTCACCCCTCCACTTT.

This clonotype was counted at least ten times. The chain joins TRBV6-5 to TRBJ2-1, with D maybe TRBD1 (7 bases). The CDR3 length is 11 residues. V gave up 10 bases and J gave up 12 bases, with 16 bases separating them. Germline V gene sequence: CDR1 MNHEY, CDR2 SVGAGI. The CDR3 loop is CATNFRGAQFF. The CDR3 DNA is TGTGCCACCAACTTCAGGGGGGCGCAGTTCTTC.

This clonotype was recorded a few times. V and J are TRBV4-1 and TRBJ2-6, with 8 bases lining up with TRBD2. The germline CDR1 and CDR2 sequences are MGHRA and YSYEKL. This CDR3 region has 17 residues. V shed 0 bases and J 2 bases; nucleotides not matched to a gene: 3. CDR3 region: CASSQEREETGANVLTF. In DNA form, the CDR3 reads TGCGCCAGCAGCCAAGAGCGGGAGGAAACTGGGGCCAACGTCCTGACTTTC.

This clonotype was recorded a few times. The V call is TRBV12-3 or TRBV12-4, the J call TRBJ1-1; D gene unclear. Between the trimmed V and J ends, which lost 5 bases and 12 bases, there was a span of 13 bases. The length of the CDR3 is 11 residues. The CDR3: CASSTRYRSFF. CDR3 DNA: TGTGCCAGCAGTACCAGGTACCGCTCTTTCTTT.

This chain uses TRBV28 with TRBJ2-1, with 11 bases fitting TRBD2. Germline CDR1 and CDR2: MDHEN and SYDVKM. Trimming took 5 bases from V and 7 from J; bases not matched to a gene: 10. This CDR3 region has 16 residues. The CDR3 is CASSAPGASGGNEQFF. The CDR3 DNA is TGTGCCAGCAGTGCCCCGGGGGCTAGCGGGGGGAATGAGCAGTTCTTC.